Shown below are 9 T cell receptor beta chains from a single sample sequenced in a study of cytomegalovirus exposure and HLA in healthy donors. The PCR employed 60 Vbeta primers together with 13 Jbeta primers. Sequencing used immunoSEQ multiplex PCR; TCRdb keeps in-frame clones, though not all of them. There are 95,000 to 150,000 clones in the sample; around three quarters occur only once, and about 3.9% lies in the top ten. The sample consisted of PBMCs. The receptors derive from a human donor in good health.

This clone was seen a single time. The chain has TRBV6-8 and TRBJ2-5; 7 nucleotides match TRBD2. This CDR3 is 13 amino acids long. CDR1 MNHGY and CDR2 SAAAGT come from the germline V gene. J was trimmed by 3 bases and V by 7 bases; bases with no gene match: 5. The CDR3 DNA reads TGTGCCAGCATCCGGGGGGTAAAAGAGACCCAGTACTTC. Translated, it gives CASIRGVKETQYF.

The V gene is TRBV2, the J gene TRBJ2-2; 14 nucleotides agree with TRBD2. The length of the CDR3 is 19 residues. After removal of 5 bases from V and 4 bases from J, the junction contained 12 bases not matched to a gene. Looked up from germline, CDR1 is SNHLY and CDR2 is FYNNEI. The CDR3 loop is CASSQFPGTSGRGTGELFF. The DNA for the CDR3 is TGTGCCAGCAGTCAATTCCCCGGGACTAGCGGGAGAGGCACCGGGGAGCTGTTTTTT.

This chain connects TRBV6-7 to TRBJ2-1; TRBD2 agrees at 7 bases. TRBV6-7 carries the ORF label, with uncertain function. The CDR3 contains 16 residues. V was pared by 0 bases and J by 5 bases, with 7 bases of the junction left unmatched. CDR3 region: CASSYSPGTTHNEQFF. CDR3 nucleotide sequence: TGTGCCAGCAGTTACTCCCCCGGGACTACCCACAATGAGCAGTTCTTC.

Details on this clone: The CDR3 does not close with the conserved phenylalanine or tryptophan, likely indicating a read error. The chain is built from TRBV5-6 and TRBJ2-7; no clear D. The CDR3 covers 14 residues. Germline assignment: CDR1 SGHDT and CDR2 YYEEEE. Trimming removed 4 bases from V and 5 bases from J, with 16 bases in between. CDR3 coding DNA: TGTGCCAGCAGCCCGCAGGTAGTCCCCCACGAGCAGTACCTC. Its translation is CASSPQVVPHEQYL.

This clone appeared a single time. The V and J genes are TRBV10-3 and TRBJ2-1; 8 bases agree with TRBD1. This CDR3 contains 15 residues. V dropped 3 bases and J dropped 0; count of bases not matched to a gene: 1. Germline CDR1 reads ENHRY; CDR2 reads SYGVKD. For the CDR3, the DNA is TGTGCCATCAGTGATACAGGGGGCTCCTACAATGAGCAGTTCTTC. Translating it yields CAISDTGGSYNEQFF.

The chain recombines TRBV27 with TRBJ2-7; a possible D gene is TRBD1 (6 bases). The CDR3 covers 15 residues. CDR1 and CDR2 (germline): MNHEY, SMNVEV (reference sequence). V was shortened by 2 bases and J by 0 bases, with 11 bases between the two germline ends. The CDR3 DNA is TGTGCCAGCAGTTTAAAGGACAGTGCCTCCTACGAGCAGTACTTC. Translation gives CASSLKDSASYEQYF.

This clone showed up just a few times. The chain joins TRBV27 to TRBJ1-6; the D is unclear. V lost 4 bases, J lost 2 bases, and 30 bases lay in between. The germline CDR1 and CDR2 sequences are MNHEY and SMNVEV (reference sequence). The CDR3 sequence is 22 residues long. For the CDR3, the DNA is TGTGCCAGCAGTTCCTCCGTAGGTGTCGGGCCAAAGGCGGAGGCCTATAATTCACCCCTCCACTTT. Translation: CASSSSVGVGPKAEAYNSPLHF.

The chain is built from TRBV15 and TRBJ2-7, with 7 bases lining up with TRBD2. V was clipped by 3 bases and J by 3 bases; unmatched bases: 5. Germline-derived CDR1 and CDR2 are LNHNV and YYDKDF (reference sequence). The CDR3 has 14 amino acids. Here the CDR3 DNA reads TGTGCCACCAGCAGCGGACTAGATTTCTACGAGCAGTACTTC. It specifies CATSSGLDFYEQYF.

The chain is built from TRBV28 and TRBJ2-7; the match to TRBD2 covers 9 bases. Trimming removed 6 bases from V and 3 bases from J; junction bases left unmatched: 12. The CDR3 runs to 16 residues. From germline, CDR1 is MDHEN and CDR2 SYDVKM. CDR3 in amino acids: CASSPTRASGNYEQYF. The CDR3 coding sequence is TGTGCCAGCAGCCCGACCCGGGCTAGCGGGAACTACGAGCAGTACTTC.